These 23 T cell receptor beta chains were sequenced from one sample in a study of OX40 agonist ivuxolimab in advanced cancers. The protocol was immunoSEQ multiplex PCR, while the TCRdb copy is restricted to in-frame clones and leaves out a portion. The sample has roughly 93,000 clones, about 91% seen once; the top ten hold more than 0.5%. Sequencing was performed on CD4+ or CD8+ T cells sorted from blood, taken in a trial of the OX40 agonist ivuxolimab. The receptors shown here come from an adult with an advanced solid tumor such as melanoma, head and neck, liver or kidney cancer.

This clone appeared once. The rearrangement uses TRBV19 and TRBJ2-4; 11 nucleotides agree with TRBD2. This CDR3 region has 17 residues. With V trimmed by 3 bases and J by 5 bases, 9 bases remained unmatched. Germline CDR1 is LNHDA and CDR2 is SQIVND (reference sequence). CDR3 DNA: TGTGCCAGTAGTATTCCTAGCGGGAGGAGGGCCGAAAACATTCAGTACTTC. Translated: CASSIPSGRRAENIQYF.

The chain employs TRBV7-8 and TRBJ2-1; the match to TRBD2 covers 11 bases. CDR3 size: 19 residues. The germline gives CDR1 SGHVS, CDR2 FQNEAQ. V shed 0 bases, J shed 4 bases, and the junction held 11 bases outside the gene matches. The CDR3 here is CASSLALLGTSGSYNEQFF. The CDR3 DNA sequence: TGTGCCAGCAGCTTAGCGCTTCTCGGGACTAGCGGAAGTTACAATGAGCAGTTCTTC.

The chain combines TRBV30 with TRBJ1-4; unclear D gene. V was clipped by 3 bases and J by 4 bases, with 15 bases between them. Per the germline V gene, CDR1 is GTSNPN and CDR2 is SVGIG (reference sequence). CDR3 length equals 15 residues. CDR3 coding DNA: TGTGCCTGGAGCACACCTAGAAATGGTAATGAAAAACTGTTTTTT. Translating gives CAWSTPRNGNEKLFF.

V and J are TRBV9 and TRBJ1-1, with TRBD1 matching 9 bases. Germline CDR1 is SGDLS and CDR2 is YYNGEE. CDR3 length equals 16 residues. V trimming: 4 bases; J trimming: 5 bases; junction bases outside the gene matches: 12. CDR3 DNA: TGTGCCAGCAGCCCCCGGACAGGGGCCATAGGGACTGAAGCTTTCTTT. It specifies CASSPRTGAIGTEAFF. Using reference TRBV9 and TRBJ1-1 for the parts outside the CDR3, the full variable domain is DSGVTQTPKHLITATGQRVTLRCSPRSGDLSVYWYQQSLDQGLQFLIQYYNGEERAKGNILERFSAQQFPDLHSELNLSSLELGDSALYFCASSPRTGAIGTEAFFGQGTRLTVV.

This sequence joins TRBV6-1 and TRBJ2-7; no reliable D call. The CDR3 runs 13 residues. V was clipped by 3 bases and J by 3 bases, with 9 bases between them. CDR1 is MNHNS, CDR2 SASEGT, per germline. The CDR3 DNA reads TGTGCCAGCAGTGAGTTTCCAGGCTACGAGCAGTACTTC. It yields the protein CASSEFPGYEQYF.

This clone has only one observation. The CDR3 here is CASSSRDTFTGELFF. Here the CDR3 DNA reads TGTGCCAGCAGTAGTCGGGACACCTTCACCGGGGAGCTGTTTTTT. The rearrangement uses TRBV27 and TRBJ2-2; D is perhaps TRBD1 (6 bases). Looked up from germline, CDR1 is MNHEY and CDR2 is SMNVEV (reference sequence). This CDR3 comprises 15 residues. Trimming took off 5 bases at V and 4 bases at J, with 14 bases between the two ends.

This chain uses TRBV6-1 with TRBJ1-3; no reliable D call. Trimming took off 8 bases at V and 2 bases at J, with 7 bases between the two ends. The V gene's germline CDR1 is MNHNS and CDR2 SASEGT. The CDR3 runs 12 residues. CDR3 residues: CASVGPGNTIYF. Written as DNA, the CDR3 is TGTGCCAGCGTGGGCCCTGGAAACACCATATATTTT.

A remark on this clone: The identical CDR3 is also encoded by other nucleotide sequences in the sample. The J gene is TRBJ1-4, the V gene TRBV18; 7 nucleotides align to TRBD1. After removal of 3 bases from V and 0 bases from J, the junction contained 1 base not matched to a gene. The CDR3 totals 15 residues. The germline CDR1 and CDR2 sequences are KGHSH and LQKENI. The CDR3 reads CASSPDRATNEKLFF. In DNA form, the CDR3 reads TGTGCCAGCTCACCCGACAGGGCAACTAATGAAAAACTGTTTTTT.

The genes are TRBV7-6 and TRBJ2-3; D is possibly TRBD2 (5 bases). Germline values: CDR1 SGHVS, CDR2 FNYEAQ. The CDR3 runs 14 residues. The V gene lost 5 bases and the J gene lost 5 bases, with 14 bases spanning the gap. CDR3 loop: CASSLGRVEDTQYF. The CDR3 DNA is TGTGCCAGCAGCCTAGGGAGAGTTGAAGATACGCAGTATTTT.

This chain links TRBV6-6 with TRBJ2-5; 8 bases agree with TRBD2. The length of the CDR3 is 16 residues. Germline V gene lookup returns CDR1 MNHNY and CDR2 SVGAGI (reference sequence). Trimming at V came to 3 bases and at J to 2 bases, leaving 8 bases not matched to a gene. CDR3 residues: CASSYYPSGLQETQYF. CDR3 nucleotides: TGTGCCAGCAGTTATTACCCTAGCGGGTTACAAGAGACCCAGTACTTC.

The J gene is TRBJ2-7, the V gene TRBV27, with D unclear. Trimming left V 2 bases short and J 4 bases short, with 9 bases between. The germline V gene has CDR1 MNHEY and CDR2 SMNVEV (reference sequence). The CDR3 extends over 13 amino acids. The CDR3 region is CASSLGERYEQYF. The DNA of the CDR3 is TGTGCCAGCAGTTTAGGAGAACGGTACGAGCAGTACTTC.

The chain is built from TRBV18 and TRBJ2-5; perhaps TRBD2 as D (6 bases). The germline gives CDR1 KGHSH, CDR2 LQKENI. The CDR3 has 15 amino acids. V lost 2 bases, J lost 2 bases, and 12 bases lay in between. The CDR3 region is CASSPRSGLQETQYF. CDR3 nucleotides: TGTGCCAGCTCACCAAGGAGCGGACTACAAGAGACCCAGTACTTC.

The chain employs TRBV10-3 and TRBJ1-1; 9 bases are a match to TRBD1. CDR3 length equals 15 residues. With V trimmed by 10 bases and J by 0 bases, 9 bases remained unmatched. In germline, CDR1 is ENHRY, CDR2 SYGVKD. CDR3 sequence reads: CATQSGQGMNTEAFF. CDR3 sequence (DNA): TGTGCCACCCAATCGGGACAGGGAATGAACACTGAAGCTTTCTTT.

V is TRBV7-8 and J is TRBJ2-7, with unresolved D. The V and J ends lost 0 bases and 1 base respectively, with 7 bases between them. Germline-derived CDR1 and CDR2 are SGHVS and FQNEAQ. There are 14 residues in the CDR3. The CDR3 region has the DNA TGTGCCAGCAGCTTAGCCGGCAGTTCCTACGAGCAGTACTTC. This sequence encodes CASSLAGSSYEQYF.

The chain links TRBV6-5 to TRBJ1-4; maybe TRBD1 (5 bases). The CDR3 runs to 14 residues. Per germline, CDR1 MNHEY and CDR2 SVGAGI. V was cut by 4 bases and J by 5 bases, with 11 bases left in between. Here the CDR3 reads CASSSQGRNEKLFF. CDR3 bases: TGTGCCAGCAGTTCCCAGGGAAGAAATGAAAAACTGTTTTTT.

The V and J genes are TRBV30 and TRBJ1-1; possible D gene TRBD1, 6 bases. The CDR3 extends over 13 amino acids. With 3 bases removed from V and 1 base from J, the gap between germline ends came to 9 bases. Germline values: CDR1 GTSNPN, CDR2 SVGIG (reference sequence). CDR3 coding DNA: TGTGCCTGGAGATGGGGGCGGAACACTGAAGCTTTCTTT. This codes for CAWRWGRNTEAFF.

In its sample, this clone was seen a few times. This chain links TRBV11-2 with TRBJ2-1; D is ambiguous. Looked up from germline, CDR1 is SGHAT and CDR2 is FQNNGV. The CDR3 length is 12 residues. Trimming pared 5 bases from V and 9 bases from J, leaving 11 bases between. The CDR3 loop reads CASSPQVSEQFF. The DNA for the CDR3 is TGTGCCAGCAGCCCGCAGGTGAGTGAGCAGTTCTTC.

This chain links TRBV11-2 with TRBJ2-1; TRBD2 might be the D (6 bases). The CDR3 loop spans 12 amino acids. V was trimmed by 4 bases and J by 12 bases, leaving 13 bases between them. Per the germline V gene, CDR1 is SGHAT and CDR2 is FQNNGV. CDR3 nucleotides: TGTGCCAGCAGCTCCCGGGGAGGAGGGCAGTTCTTC. This encodes CASSSRGGGQFF.

CDR3 DNA: TGTGCCACCAGCAGTAGACTAGCGGCGGCGGGGGAGCAGTACTTC. This codes for CATSSRLAAAGEQYF. This chain uses TRBV15 with TRBJ2-7, with 9 nucleotides matching TRBD2. The trim removed 3 bases at V and 7 bases at J, leaving 10 bases unmatched. Germline assignment: CDR1 LNHNV and CDR2 YYDKDF (reference sequence). The CDR3 spans 15 residues.

As concerns this clone: At one boundary the junction diverges from the germline segment, which might be a read error. CDR3 nucleotide sequence: TGTGCCATCAGTGATAGCGATCAGCCCCAGCATTTT. Protein product: CAISDSDQPQHF. The chain couples TRBV10-3 to TRBJ1-5; no clear D gene. This CDR3 has 12 residues. Germline CDR1 is ENHRY and CDR2 is SYGVKD.

This clone was observed a single time. The chain is built from TRBV7-9 and TRBJ2-7; D is ambiguous. The V end was cut by 1 base, the J end by 4 bases, with 11 bases between. Germline V gene data show CDR1 as SEHNR and CDR2 as FQNEAQ (reference sequence). There are 14 residues in the CDR3. CDR3 DNA: TGTGCCAGCAGCTTAGGGTTTCTATGGTACGAGCAGTACTTC. Its protein product is CASSLGFLWYEQYF. The entire variable domain, with the rest obtained from reference TRBV7-9 and TRBJ2-7, is as follows: DTGVSQNPRHKITKRGQNVTFRCDPISEHNRLYWYRQTLGQGPEFLTYFQNEAQLEKSRLLSDRFSAERPKGSFSTLEIQRTEQGDSAMYLCASSLGFLWYEQYFGPGTRLTVT.

The chain combines TRBV2 with TRBJ2-7; 7 positions agree with TRBD1. Germline V gives CDR1 SNHLY, CDR2 FYNNEI. The CDR3 spans 13 residues. J was trimmed by 2 bases and V by 6 bases; bases with no gene match: 4. The CDR3 nucleotides read TGTGCCAGCAGCTACAGGGGTCCCTACGAGCAGTACTTC. Translated, it gives CASSYRGPYEQYF.

The J gene is TRBJ2-7, the V gene TRBV14; 8 bases match TRBD1. CDR3 size: 15 residues. V gave up 1 base and J gave up 1 base; unmatched junction bases: 3. Germline loops: CDR1 SGHDN, CDR2 FVKESK. CDR3 amino acids: CASSQGTGGSYEQYF. In nucleotides, the CDR3 is TGTGCCAGCAGCCAAGGAACAGGGGGGTCCTACGAGCAGTACTTC.